This T cell receptor (beta chain) emerged from a study of memory CD4+ T cells and cytomegalovirus serostatus. Study at large: Donors were healthy Belgian adults, 8 to 10 CMV seropositive and 20 to 25 seronegative.

Details on this clone: The antigen remains undetermined.

Single viable CD3+CD4+CD8-CD45RO+ cells were sorted as the memory CD4+ T cells. CMV serostatus came from serum IgG against pp150, pp28, p38, p52. The study's findings and limits: Each of around 69 CMV-associated TCRbeta sequences occurred in one to five individuals.

TCRdb's table, derived via immunoSEQ multiplex PCR, lists solely in-frame clones and lacks some. The sample lists 60,000 to 70,000 clones, about 76% occurring once. The sequenced material came from memory CD4+ T cells from blood. The clonotype originates from an adult in good health and CMV-seropositive.

The CDR3 sequence is CASSFGLAGSYEQYF. The CDR3 nucleotides are TGTGCCAGCAGTTTTGGGCTAGCGGGTTCCTACGAGCAGTACTTC. The V gene is TRBV28, the J gene TRBJ2-7; 8 nucleotides agree with TRBD2. Trimming removed 3 bases from V and 1 base from J; junction bases left unmatched: 5. The CDR3 totals 15 residues. The germline CDR1 and CDR2 sequences are MDHEN and SYDVKM.